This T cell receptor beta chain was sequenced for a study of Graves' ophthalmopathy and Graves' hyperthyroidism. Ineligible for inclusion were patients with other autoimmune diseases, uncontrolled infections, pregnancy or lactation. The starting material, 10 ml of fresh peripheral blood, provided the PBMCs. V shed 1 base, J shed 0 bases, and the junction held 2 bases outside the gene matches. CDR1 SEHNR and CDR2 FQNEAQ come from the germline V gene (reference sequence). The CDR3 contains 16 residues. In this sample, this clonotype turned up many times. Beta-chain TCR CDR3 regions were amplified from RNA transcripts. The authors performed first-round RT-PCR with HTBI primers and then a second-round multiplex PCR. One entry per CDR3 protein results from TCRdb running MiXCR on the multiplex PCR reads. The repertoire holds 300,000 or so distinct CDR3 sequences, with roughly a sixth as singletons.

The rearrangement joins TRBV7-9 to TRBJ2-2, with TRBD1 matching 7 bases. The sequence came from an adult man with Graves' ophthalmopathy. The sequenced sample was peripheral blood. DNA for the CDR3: TGTGCCAGCAGCTTAGGGACAGGAACGAACACCGGGGAGCTGTTTTTT. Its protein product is CASSLGTGTNTGELFF.